The rows below give T cell receptor beta chains drawn from one sample of a study of identical twins. In TCRdb, the 5' RACE reads were re-called with MiXCR into one record per CDR3 protein. The sample has around 500,000 distinct CDR3 sequences; over 12% are singletons. These data were likewise used in another study, on yellow fever vaccine responses in identical twins.

The source material was CD4+ T cells sorted from blood. Receptors were obtained from a woman under 30 in good health. CDR3s include the opening cysteine and the closing phenylalanine or tryptophan. The order of the fields is J gene, clone size, V gene, D gene, CDR3 DNA, CDR3 protein. The D gene is left open where the match is weak. Size tells how often a clone was seen (once, few, many) or the class of an expanded clone, and some rows leave it out.

J gene: TRBJ2-1
clone size: NA
V gene: TRBV28
D gene: TRBD2
CDR3 DNA: TGTGCCAGCACCTTAGGCGGGAGTAGAGGCAATGAGCAGTTCTTC
CDR3 protein: CASTLGGSRGNEQFF

J gene: TRBJ2-4
clone size: few
V gene: TRBV3-1
D gene: TRBD2
CDR3 DNA: TGTGCCAGCAGCCTCCGGACTAGCGGAAAAAACATTCAGTACTTC
CDR3 protein: CASSLRTSGKNIQYF

J gene: TRBJ2-1
clone size: few
V gene: TRBV11-1
D gene: NA
CDR3 DNA: TGTGCCAGCAGCTTAGAGGCTAGTTGGGGCAATGAGCAGTTCTTC
CDR3 protein: CASSLEASWGNEQFF

J gene: TRBJ1-1
clone size: many
V gene: TRBV10-3
D gene: NA
CDR3 DNA: TGTGCCATCAGTGATAGAAGGGTTGTTAGGGGAGACACTGAAGCTTTCTTT
CDR3 protein: CAISDRRVVRGDTEAFF

J gene: TRBJ2-7
clone size: once
V gene: TRBV19
D gene: TRBD1
CDR3 DNA: TGTGCCAGTACACAGACAGGGAACTCCTACGAGCAGTACTTC
CDR3 protein: CASTQTGNSYEQYF

J gene: TRBJ2-5
clone size: many
V gene: TRBV29-1
D gene: NA
CDR3 DNA: TGCAGCGTTTTTGGAGCCCAAGAGACCCAGTACTTC
CDR3 protein: CSVFGAQETQYF

J gene: TRBJ2-7
clone size: NA
V gene: TRBV27
D gene: NA
CDR3 DNA: TGTGCCAGCAGGCGTGCAGCTTCCCAGCCCTACGAGCAGTACTTC
CDR3 protein: CASRRAASQPYEQYF

J gene: TRBJ1-6
clone size: few
V gene: TRBV5-1
D gene: TRBD1
CDR3 DNA: TGCGCCAGCAGCTTAGGGGGACAGGATAATTCACCCCTCCACTTT
CDR3 protein: CASSLGGQDNSPLHF

J gene: TRBJ2-1
clone size: few
V gene: TRBV6-5
D gene: NA
CDR3 DNA: TGTGCCAGCAGTTTAGGGGGAGTACTCCCCTACAATGAGCAGTTCTTC
CDR3 protein: CASSLGGVLPYNEQFF

J gene: TRBJ2-3
clone size: few
V gene: TRBV3-1
D gene: NA
CDR3 DNA: TGTGCCAGCAGCCAAGATCCGGGTAGAAGAAGCACAGATACGCAGTATTTT
CDR3 protein: CASSQDPGRRSTDTQYF

J gene: TRBJ2-7
clone size: many
V gene: TRBV29-1
D gene: NA
CDR3 DNA: TGCAGCGGCTCAAAAGGGACAACGTACGAGCAGTACTTC
CDR3 protein: CSGSKGTTYEQYF

J gene: TRBJ2-3
clone size: few
V gene: TRBV20-1
D gene: TRBD2
CDR3 DNA: TGCAGTGCTGGGACTAGCGGGAGTTTGGATACGCAGTATTTT
CDR3 protein: CSAGTSGSLDTQYF